This T cell receptor (beta chain) was sequenced in a study of Graves' ophthalmopathy and Graves' hyperthyroidism listed by TCRdb under 2018. About the full investigation: Peripheral blood was collected at initial diagnosis, prior to any treatment. To explore V-J signatures that distinguish ophthalmopathy from hyperthyroidism, a discovery set of more than 90 patients was enrolled, made up of 43 with ophthalmopathy and around 60 with stable hyperthyroidism. In total, around 140 blood samples were TCR-sequenced: some 43 ophthalmopathy, 80 or so hyperthyroidism and approximately 17 hyperthyroidism-to-ophthalmopathy patients. In six or seven hyperthyroidism patients, the T-cell repertoires found in thyroid tissue were compared with those found in blood. The 95 to 100 discovery patients were randomly divided into training and test sets at a 7:3 ratio. An independent validation cohort comprised some 19 hyperthyroidism patients and roughly 15 patients who later progressed from hyperthyroidism to ophthalmopathy. Once sampling was done, hyperthyroidism patients were given methimazole at a starting dose of 30 mg daily, while ophthalmopathy patients were given high-dose intravenous methylprednisolone. TCR beta repertoire signatures were used to distinguish Graves' ophthalmopathy from Graves' hyperthyroidism and to predict progression to ophthalmopathy. General conclusions and limits of the study: Most expanded thyroid clonotypes with a frequency above 0.001 also appeared in blood, which suggests that blood repertoires may reflect the immune response in the thyroid. In validation, the model predicted ophthalmopathy progression with nearly 71% sensitivity and roughly 78% specificity; fewer than 15 predicted patients were CT-confirmed with GO in a median of approximately 6.5 months. No statistical method was used to predetermine the sample size, and group allocation was not hidden from the investigators. The 13-signature model separated ophthalmopathy from stable hyperthyroidism with around 90% sensitivity and about 81% specificity in cross-validation, and 80%/75% in the test set.

This clonotype was observed at least ten times. Its antigen remains unidentified. Base-call qualities are not available, and no considerably larger clone is one nucleotide away. The germline V gene encodes CDR1 SEHNR and CDR2 FQNEAQ (reference sequence). From cysteine to phenylalanine, the CDR3 is 15 amino acids long. The DNA shown is the 45-base CDR3, in frame from base 1. At the junction V is shortened by 5 bases and J by 5 bases; bases outside the gene matches: 6. For repertoire sequencing, the TCR beta CDR3 regions were amplified from RNA transcripts. The first round of RT-PCR was done with HTBI primers and the Qiagen OneStep RT-PCR kit, and was followed by a second round of multiplex PCR, then size selection and purification. Libraries were sequenced on an Illumina HiSeq2000 using paired-end 100 bp reads. Turning to the authors' computational methods: SOAPnuke was used to process the reads, removing any read that contained adapters or uncalled bases, had a mean Phred below 15, or lacked an exact match to the constant primer or identifier. COPE v1.2.5 was used to merge high-quality paired reads. Each unique nucleotide sequence was treated as a clonotype, and MiTCR v1.1 was used to align the clonotypes to the IMGT TRB V, D and J references. The analysis was limited to V-J combinations with a frequency above 0.0001, which together covered around 99% of the repertoires. A TCR clonal expansion and chaos score per V-J combination was defined as the ratio of F50 clonal expansion to chaos observed in the TCRdist matrix. Welch's t-statistics and random forest were used to reduce the features to 10 to 15 V-J combinations, which were then used as input to a naive Bayes classifier. The Morisita-Horn index was used to measure how similar the thyroid and blood repertoires were. Using fastp trimming at Q25 and MiXCR clonotype assembly, TCRdb reanalyzed the public sequencing data and kept in-frame beta chains. All rows with the same CDR3 protein become a single entry with the most common DNA and genes. These V and J calls are TCRdb output, not the study's own analysis. The sample yields about 200,000 distinct CDR3 sequences; over 25% were counted once. About 9.3% of the sample belongs to the ten largest clones.

Ophthalmopathy patients had moderately to severely active disease, Clinical Activity Score of at least 3, NOSPECS grade of at least 4, and disease duration under 3 months. Anyone with other autoimmune diseases, uncontrolled infections, pregnancy or lactation was excluded from the study. Clinical symptoms, serum thyroxine, TRAb, thyroid ultrasound and orbital computed tomography were used for diagnosis. PBMCs were isolated from 7.5 to 10 ml of fresh peripheral blood by Ficoll-Paque density gradient centrifugation. Total RNA was extracted using Trizol reagent, and RNA quality was checked on an Agilent 2100 Bioanalyzer.

The sequencing input was peripheral blood. This TCR was sampled from a man in his fifties or sixties with Graves' ophthalmopathy. Donor details come from another sample of the same person, matched by shared clones. The rearrangement joined TRBV7-9 to TRBJ1-6, and 7 junctional nucleotides match TRBD1. The encoded CDR3 is CASSPRDSDNSPLHF. The bases are TGTGCCAGCAGCCCGAGGGACAGTGATAATTCACCCCTCCACTTT.